These T cell receptor beta chains were read from a single sample in a study of CD8 T cells in ankylosing spondylitis. Each CDR3 protein is one row after TCRdb ran MiXCR on the 5' RACE reads. This sample has more than 250,000 distinct CDR3 sequences; less than 10% occur once, and the top ten carry more than 14%. Sequences were obtained from blood, either unsorted or a sorted T cell fraction (not recorded which). The source of these receptors is a male donor with ankylosing spondylitis. Each CDR3 is given with its conserved first and last residue. The D gene is left open where the match is weak. Where a row states a size, it is once, few, many or the class of an expanded clone; other rows omit it.

D	V	size	J	DNA	CDR3
TRBD2	TRBV20-1	many	TRBJ2-1	TGCAGTGCTAGGGTTGGAACTAGCGGCTACAATGAGCAGTTCTTC	CSARVGTSGYNEQFF
TRBD2	TRBV28	few	TRBJ2-1	TGTGCCAGCAGCCGGAGCGGGGCGGGAGCTAGTCATGAGCAGTTCTTC	CASSRSGAGASHEQFF
-	TRBV4-1	many	TRBJ2-7	TGCGCCAGCAGCCAAGGCTGGGGAGTTCTCTTACCTGGCTCCTACGAGCAGTACTTC	CASSQGWGVLLPGSYEQYF
TRBD1	TRBV5-6	few	TRBJ2-5	TGTGCCAGCAGCTTGAGGACAGGGAAAGAGACCCAGTACTTC	CASSLRTGKETQYF
-	TRBV2	-	TRBJ2-3	TGTGCCAGTCGCACTCCCGGGCTCCCCCTTCCGCAGTATTTT	CASRTPGLPLPQYF
TRBD2	TRBV3-1	large	TRBJ2-1	TGTGCCAGCAGCCAAGAGGCGGGGACTAGCGGGAACATCTACAATGAGCAGTTCTTC	CASSQEAGTSGNIYNEQFF
TRBD1	TRBV28	-	TRBJ2-5	TGTGCCAGCACCGCCGGGACAGGGATCTCAGAGACCCAGTACTTC	CASTAGTGISETQYF
-	TRBV6-5	-	TRBJ2-1	TGTGCCAGCAGTTACTCTCGGGGGAGCTCCTACAATGAGCAGTTCTTC	CASSYSRGSSYNEQFF
TRBD2	TRBV11-2	many	TRBJ2-1	TGTGCCAGCAGCCCCGGACTAGGAAGTCAGTTCTTC	CASSPGLGSQFF
TRBD2	TRBV4-2	few	TRBJ2-2	TGTGCCAGCAGCCAAGATAGCGGGAGGGCCATAATCGGGGAGCTGTTTTTT	CASSQDSGRAIIGELFF
-	TRBV27	-	TRBJ2-5	TGTGCCAGCAGTTTAGGGGACCAAGACACCCAGTACTTC	CASSLGDQDTQYF
-	TRBV29-1	few	TRBJ1-1	TGCAGCGTTGGGTTTTGGGGGGACACTGAAGCTTTCTTT	CSVGFWGDTEAFF
TRBD1	TRBV10-3	many	TRBJ2-1	TGTGCCATCAGTGATAACAGGGGAAAAGGAGGTGAGCAGTTCTTC	CAISDNRGKGGEQFF
TRBD1	TRBV5-6	-	TRBJ1-1	TGTGCCAGCAGCCTCGACAGGGGGCGGATCACTGAAGCTTTCTTT	CASSLDRGRITEAFF
-	TRBV6-5	-	TRBJ2-1	TGTGCCAGCAGTTACTCCTTGGTTCACCGCGGTCCGGCCTACAATGAGCAGTTCTTC	CASSYSLVHRGPAYNEQFF
-	TRBV3-1	few	TRBJ1-3	TGTGCCAGCAGCCAAGACGGTGCTGGAAACACCATATATTTT	CASSQDGAGNTIYF
TRBD1	TRBV9	few	TRBJ2-1	TGTGCCAGCAGCGGGGACAGACCCTCCTCCTACAATGAGCAGTTCTTC	CASSGDRPSSYNEQFF
TRBD2	TRBV12-3/TRBV12-4	few	TRBJ2-7	TGTGCCAGCAGTGGCGGGACTAGCGTAATCTACGAGCAGTACTTC	CASSGGTSVIYEQYF
-	TRBV5-1	-	TRBJ2-3	TGCGCCACCCGCCCGAGAGCGGAAAGCACAGATACGCAGTATTTT	CATRPRAESTDTQYF
-	TRBV5-1	-	TRBJ1-2	TGCGCCAGCAGCTGGAAGGGGCTAGAAGGCTACACCTTC	CASSWKGLEGYTF
-	TRBV10-3	many	TRBJ2-5	TGTGCCATCAGCGCCGGGACACCGGGCGAGACCCAGTACTTC	CAISAGTPGETQYF
-	TRBV12-3/TRBV12-4	-	TRBJ1-2	TGTGCCAGCAGTACCCAAGACAATAACTATGGCTACACCTTC	CASSTQDNNYGYTF
TRBD2	TRBV4-1	few	TRBJ2-5	TGCGCCAGCAGCCCCACGGGGGGGCGGAGGGGGGATGAGACCCAGTACTTC	CASSPTGGRRGDETQYF
-	TRBV15	many	TRBJ2-1	TGTGCCACCAGCAGAGATGAGGAGAATGAGCAGTTCTTC	CATSRDEENEQFF
TRBD2	TRBV20-1	-	TRBJ2-7	TGCAGTGCTAGAGATCCCTCGGGATTAGCGGGAGGTTTCTACGAGCAGTACTTC	CSARDPSGLAGGFYEQYF
TRBD1	TRBV30	-	TRBJ1-1	TGTGCCTGGAGTAGGAGAACAGGGGACACTGAAGCTTTCTTT	CAWSRRTGDTEAFF
TRBD2	TRBV4-3	-	TRBJ2-1	TGCGCCAGCAGCCAAGATCTAGCGGGCTACAATGAGCAGTTCTTC	CASSQDLAGYNEQFF
-	TRBV7-2	many	TRBJ2-1	TGTGCCAGCAGCTTAAGGGTAGCGAGCTACAATGAGCAGTTCTTC	CASSLRVASYNEQFF
-	TRBV12-3/TRBV12-4	-	TRBJ1-6	TGTGCCAGCAGTTTCTCGCCGCCCCGTGCACATTCACCCCTCCACTTT	CASSFSPPRAHSPLHF
-	TRBV7-2	many	TRBJ1-2	TGTGCCAGCAGCTTAGAAGGCTATGGCTACACCTTC	CASSLEGYGYTF
-	TRBV27	few	TRBJ1-5	TGTGCCAGCAGTTTGAATGGGAACAATCAGCCCCAGCATTTT	CASSLNGNNQPQHF